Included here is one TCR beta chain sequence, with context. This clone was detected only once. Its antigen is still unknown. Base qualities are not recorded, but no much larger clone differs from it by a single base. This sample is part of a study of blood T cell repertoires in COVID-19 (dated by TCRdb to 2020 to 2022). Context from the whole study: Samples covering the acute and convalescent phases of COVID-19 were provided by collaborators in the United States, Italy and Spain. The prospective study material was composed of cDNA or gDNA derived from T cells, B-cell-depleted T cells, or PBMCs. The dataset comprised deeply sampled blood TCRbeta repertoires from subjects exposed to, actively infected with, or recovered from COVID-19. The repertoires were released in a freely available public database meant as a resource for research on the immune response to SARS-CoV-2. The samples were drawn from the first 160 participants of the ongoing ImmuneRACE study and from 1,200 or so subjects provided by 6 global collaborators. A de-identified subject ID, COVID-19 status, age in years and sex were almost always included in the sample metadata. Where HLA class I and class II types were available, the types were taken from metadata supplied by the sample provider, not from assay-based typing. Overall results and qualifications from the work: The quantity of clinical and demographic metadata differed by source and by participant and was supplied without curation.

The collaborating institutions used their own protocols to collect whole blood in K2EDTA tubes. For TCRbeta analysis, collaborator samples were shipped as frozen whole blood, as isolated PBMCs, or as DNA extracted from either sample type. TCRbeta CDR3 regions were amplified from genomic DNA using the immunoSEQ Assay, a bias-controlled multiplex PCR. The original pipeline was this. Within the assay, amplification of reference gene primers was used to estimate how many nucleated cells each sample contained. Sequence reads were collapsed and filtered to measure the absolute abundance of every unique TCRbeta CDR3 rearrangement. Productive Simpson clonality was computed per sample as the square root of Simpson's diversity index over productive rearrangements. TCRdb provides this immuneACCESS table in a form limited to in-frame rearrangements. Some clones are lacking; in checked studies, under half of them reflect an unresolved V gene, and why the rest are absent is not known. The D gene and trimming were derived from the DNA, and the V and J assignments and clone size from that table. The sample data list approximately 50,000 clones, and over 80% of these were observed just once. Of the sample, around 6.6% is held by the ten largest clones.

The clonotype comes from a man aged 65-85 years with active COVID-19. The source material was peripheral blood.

Here is the DNA: TGCGCCAGCGGAGACAGGGCTAACACTGAAGCTTTCTTT. This yields the protein CASGDRANTEAFF. The chain joins TRBV5-1 to TRBJ1-1; 7 central nucleotides agree with TRBD1. The germline V end is reduced by 7 bases and the J end by 2 bases; junction bases left unmatched: 5. The CDR3 spans 13 residues, from the cysteine through the phenylalanine. CDR3 DNA only is kept here, 39 bases in frame from base 1. CDR1 and CDR2, looked up from the germline V gene, are SGHRS and YFSETQ.